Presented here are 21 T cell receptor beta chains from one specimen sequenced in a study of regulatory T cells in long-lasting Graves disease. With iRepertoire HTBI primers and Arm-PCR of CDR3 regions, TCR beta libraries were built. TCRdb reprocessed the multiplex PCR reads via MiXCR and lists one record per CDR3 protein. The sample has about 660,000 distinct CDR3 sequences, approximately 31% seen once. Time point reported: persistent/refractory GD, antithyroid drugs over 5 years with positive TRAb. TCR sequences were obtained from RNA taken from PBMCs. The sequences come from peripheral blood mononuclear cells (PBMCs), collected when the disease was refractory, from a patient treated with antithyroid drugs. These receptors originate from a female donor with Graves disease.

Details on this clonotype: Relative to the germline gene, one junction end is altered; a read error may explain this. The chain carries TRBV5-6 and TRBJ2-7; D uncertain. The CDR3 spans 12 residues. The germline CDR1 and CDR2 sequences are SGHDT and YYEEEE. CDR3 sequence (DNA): TGTGCCGGCAGCTTCGGAACCTACGAGCAGTACTTC. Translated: CAGSFGTYEQYF.

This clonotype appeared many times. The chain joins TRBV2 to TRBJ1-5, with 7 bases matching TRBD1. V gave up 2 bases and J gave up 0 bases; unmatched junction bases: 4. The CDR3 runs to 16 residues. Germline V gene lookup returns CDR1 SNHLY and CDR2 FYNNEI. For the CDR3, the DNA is TGTGCCAGCAGTGAACGCAGGGGGGATAGCAATCAGCCCCAGCATTTT. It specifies CASSERRGDSNQPQHF.

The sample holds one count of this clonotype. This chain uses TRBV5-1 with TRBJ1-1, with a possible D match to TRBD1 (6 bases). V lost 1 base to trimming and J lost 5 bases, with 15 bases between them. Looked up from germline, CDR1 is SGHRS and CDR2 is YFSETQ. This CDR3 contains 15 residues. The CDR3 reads CASSLPGGRGTEAFF. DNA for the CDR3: TGCGCCAGCAGCTTGCCCGGTGGCAGGGGAACTGAAGCTTTCTTT. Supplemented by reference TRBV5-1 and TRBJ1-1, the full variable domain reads KAGVTQTPRYLIKTRGQQVTLSCSPISGHRSVSWYQQTPGQGLQFLFEYFSETQRNKGNFPGRFSGRQFSNSRSEMNVSTLELGDSALYLCASSLPGGRGTEAFFGQGTRLTVV.

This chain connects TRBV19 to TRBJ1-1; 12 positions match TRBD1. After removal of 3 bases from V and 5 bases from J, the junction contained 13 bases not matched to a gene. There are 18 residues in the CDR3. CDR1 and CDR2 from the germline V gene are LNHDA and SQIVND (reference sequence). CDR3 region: CASSIQAGTGGQRTEAFF. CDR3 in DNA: TGTGCCAGTAGTATCCAGGCCGGGACAGGGGGCCAAAGGACTGAAGCTTTCTTT.

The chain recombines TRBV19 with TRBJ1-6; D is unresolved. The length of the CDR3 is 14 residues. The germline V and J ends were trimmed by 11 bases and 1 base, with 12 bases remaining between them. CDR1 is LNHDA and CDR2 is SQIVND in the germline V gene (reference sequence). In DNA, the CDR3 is TGTGCCCCATGGGCGTGTTCCTATAATTCACCCCTCCACTTT. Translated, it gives CAPWACSYNSPLHF.

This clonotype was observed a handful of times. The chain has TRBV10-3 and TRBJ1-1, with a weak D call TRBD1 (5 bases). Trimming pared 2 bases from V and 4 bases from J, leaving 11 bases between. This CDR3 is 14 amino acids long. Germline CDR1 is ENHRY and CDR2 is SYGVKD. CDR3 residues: CAISEKGRGTEAFF. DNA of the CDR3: TGTGCCATCAGTGAGAAGGGGCGCGGCACTGAAGCTTTCTTT.

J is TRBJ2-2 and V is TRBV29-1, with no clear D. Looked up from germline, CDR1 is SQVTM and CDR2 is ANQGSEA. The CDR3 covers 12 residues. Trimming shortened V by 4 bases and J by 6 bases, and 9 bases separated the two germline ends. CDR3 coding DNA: TGCAGCGTTGGTCTCGACCCCGGGGAGCTGTTTTTT. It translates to CSVGLDPGELFF.

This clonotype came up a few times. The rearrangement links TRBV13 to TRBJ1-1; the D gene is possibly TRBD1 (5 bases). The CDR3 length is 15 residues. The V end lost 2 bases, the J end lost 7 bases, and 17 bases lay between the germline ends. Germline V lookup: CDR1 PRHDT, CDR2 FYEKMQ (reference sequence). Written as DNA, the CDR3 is TGTGCCAGCAGCTTAAGGCTAACCACTGGGGGTGAAGCTTTCTTT. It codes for CASSLRLTTGGEAFF.

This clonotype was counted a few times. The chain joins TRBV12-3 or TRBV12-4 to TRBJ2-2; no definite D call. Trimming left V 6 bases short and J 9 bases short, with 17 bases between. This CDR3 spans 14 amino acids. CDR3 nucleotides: TGTGCCAGCAGGAACACAACAAATTCCAGGGAGCTGTTTTTT. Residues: CASRNTTNSRELFF.

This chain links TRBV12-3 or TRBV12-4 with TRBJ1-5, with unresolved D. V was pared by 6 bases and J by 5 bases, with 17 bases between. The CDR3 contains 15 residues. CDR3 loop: CASRKDWEVDQPQHF. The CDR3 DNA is TGTGCCAGCAGAAAAGACTGGGAGGTTGATCAGCCCCAGCATTTT.

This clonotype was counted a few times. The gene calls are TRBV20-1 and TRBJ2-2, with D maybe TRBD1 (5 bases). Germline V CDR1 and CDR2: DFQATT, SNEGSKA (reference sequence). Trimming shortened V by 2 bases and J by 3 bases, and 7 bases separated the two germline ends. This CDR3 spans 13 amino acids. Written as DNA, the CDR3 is TGCAGTGCTAGAACCAGGGACACCGGGGAGCTGTTTTTT. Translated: CSARTRDTGELFF.

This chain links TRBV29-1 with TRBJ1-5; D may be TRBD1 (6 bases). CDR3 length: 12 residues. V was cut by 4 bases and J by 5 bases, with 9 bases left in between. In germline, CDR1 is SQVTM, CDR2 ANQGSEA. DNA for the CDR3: TGCAGCGTTGCAGGGGCCGATCAGCCCCAGCATTTT. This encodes CSVAGADQPQHF.

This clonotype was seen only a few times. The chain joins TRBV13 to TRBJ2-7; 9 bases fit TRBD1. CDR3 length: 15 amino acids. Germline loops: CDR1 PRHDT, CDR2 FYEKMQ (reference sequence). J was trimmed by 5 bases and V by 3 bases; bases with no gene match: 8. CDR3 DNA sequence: TGTGCCAGCAGCTTTTCGGGACAGGGTATCCACGAGCAGTACTTC. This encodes CASSFSGQGIHEQYF.

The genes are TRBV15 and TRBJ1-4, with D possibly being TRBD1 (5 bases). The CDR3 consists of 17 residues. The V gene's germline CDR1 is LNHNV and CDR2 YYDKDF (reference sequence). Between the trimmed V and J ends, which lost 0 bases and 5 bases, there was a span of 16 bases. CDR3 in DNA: TGTGCCACCAGCAGAGACTCACCTGGGACGGGGAATGAAAAACTGTTTTTT. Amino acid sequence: CATSRDSPGTGNEKLFF.

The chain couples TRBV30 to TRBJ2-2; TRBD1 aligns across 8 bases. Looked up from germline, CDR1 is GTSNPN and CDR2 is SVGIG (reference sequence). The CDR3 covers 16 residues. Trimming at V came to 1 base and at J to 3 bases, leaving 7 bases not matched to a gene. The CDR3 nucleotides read TGTGCCTGGAGTGCCTCCGGGACAGGTGACACCGGGGAGCTGTTTTTT. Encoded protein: CAWSASGTGDTGELFF.

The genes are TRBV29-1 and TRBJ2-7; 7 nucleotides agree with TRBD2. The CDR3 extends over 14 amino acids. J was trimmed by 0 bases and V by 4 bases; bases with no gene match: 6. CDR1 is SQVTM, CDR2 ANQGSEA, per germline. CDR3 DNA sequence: TGCAGCGTTGTGAAGCAGCGGGACTCCTACGAGCAGTACTTC. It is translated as CSVVKQRDSYEQYF.

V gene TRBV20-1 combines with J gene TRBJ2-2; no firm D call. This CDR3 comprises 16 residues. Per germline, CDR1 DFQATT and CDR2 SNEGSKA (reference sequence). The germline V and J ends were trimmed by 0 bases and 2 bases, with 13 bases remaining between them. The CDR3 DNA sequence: TGCAGTGCTAGAGATGTTGGAACTACAAACACCGGGGAGCTGTTTTTT. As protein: CSARDVGTTNTGELFF.

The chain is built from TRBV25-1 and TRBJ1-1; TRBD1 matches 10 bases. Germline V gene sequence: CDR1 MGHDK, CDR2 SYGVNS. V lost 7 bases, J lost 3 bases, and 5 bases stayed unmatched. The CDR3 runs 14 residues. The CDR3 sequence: CASKQTGGYTEAFF. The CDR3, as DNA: TGTGCCAGCAAGCAGACAGGGGGCTACACTGAAGCTTTCTTT. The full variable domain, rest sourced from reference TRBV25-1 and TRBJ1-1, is EADIYQTPRYLVIGTGKKITLECSQTMGHDKMYWYQQDPGMELHLIHYSYGVNSTEKGDLSSESTVSRIRTEHFPLTLESARPSHTSQYLCASKQTGGYTEAFFGQGTRLTVV.

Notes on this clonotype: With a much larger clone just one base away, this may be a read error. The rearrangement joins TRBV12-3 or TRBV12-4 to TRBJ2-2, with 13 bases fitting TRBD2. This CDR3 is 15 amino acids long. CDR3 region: CASRGLAGVSGEPFF. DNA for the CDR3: TGTGCCAGCAGAGGACTAGCGGGAGTTTCCGGGGAGCCGTTTTTT.

The CDR3 DNA reads TGTGCCACCAGCAGAGATCGGACCTACGAGCAGTACTTC. Protein: CATSRDRTYEQYF. The chain is built from TRBV15 and TRBJ2-7; D unresolved. V was trimmed by 0 bases and J by 2 bases, leaving 5 bases between them. The CDR3 is made up of 13 amino acids. Germline CDR1 reads LNHNV; CDR2 reads YYDKDF (reference sequence).

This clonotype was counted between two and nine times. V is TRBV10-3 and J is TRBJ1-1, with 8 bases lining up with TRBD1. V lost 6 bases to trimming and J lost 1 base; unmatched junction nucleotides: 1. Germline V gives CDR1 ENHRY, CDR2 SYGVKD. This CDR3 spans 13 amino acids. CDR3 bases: TGTGCCATCAGGACAGGGGAGAACACTGAAGCTTTCTTT. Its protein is CAIRTGENTEAFF.